The present T cell receptor beta chain was sequenced within a study of T cell changes during pregnancy in multiple sclerosis. In its sample, this clone was seen once. Generated by immunoSEQ multiplex PCR, the TCRdb table keeps only in-frame clones and is missing some. Here the sample spans 90,000 or so clones, 94% being singletons. This CDR3 contains 14 residues. The V end lost 3 bases, the J end lost 1 base, and 13 bases lay between the germline ends. In germline, CDR1 is GTSNPN, CDR2 SVGIG (reference sequence). The sequences come from peripheral blood, collected after pregnancy. The receptor was isolated from a female donor in good health, enrolled as a control in a pregnancy study. J is TRBJ2-7 and V is TRBV30; possibly TRBD1 for D (6 bases). CDR3 protein: CAWSRPGQSYEQYF. In nucleotides, the CDR3 is TGTGCCTGGAGCCGCCCGGGACAATCCTACGAGCAGTACTTC.